This TCR beta chain was captured in a study of blood T cell repertoires in COVID-19. In the study overall: Material from acute and convalescent COVID-19 was sourced from the United States, Italy and Spain. Sources were T cells, B-cell-depleted T cells, or PBMCs; the material itself was cDNA or gDNA.

Original analysis: How many nucleated cells were present was estimated from reference gene primer amplification. Assay used: immunoSEQ multiplex PCR; TCRdb lists only in-frame clones, some missing. That table gives V, J and clone size, and the DNA gave D and trimming. The table records about 29,000 clones, roughly 87% of them present only once. V lost 1 base, J lost 7 bases, and 10 bases lay in between. This CDR3 has 13 residues. The germline CDR1 and CDR2 sequences are LGHNA and YSLEER. The genes are TRBV4-3 and TRBJ1-1; D unresolved. The specimen sequenced was peripheral blood. The clonotype comes from a human donor in a cohort sampled during active COVID-19. The CDR3 coding sequence is TGCGCCAGCAGCCAAGCCCGGCAGGTTGAAGCTTTCTTT. Its translation: CASSQARQVEAFF.